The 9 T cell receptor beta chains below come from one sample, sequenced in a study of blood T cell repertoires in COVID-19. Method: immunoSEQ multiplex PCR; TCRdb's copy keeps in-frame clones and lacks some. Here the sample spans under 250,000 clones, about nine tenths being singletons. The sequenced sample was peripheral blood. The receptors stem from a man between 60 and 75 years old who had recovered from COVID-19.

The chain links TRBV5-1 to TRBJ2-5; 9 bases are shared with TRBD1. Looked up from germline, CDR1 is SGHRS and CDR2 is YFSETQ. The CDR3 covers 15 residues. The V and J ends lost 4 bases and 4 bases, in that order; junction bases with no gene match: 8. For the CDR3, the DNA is TGCGCCAGCAGCGGGGACGGACAGGGGAGAGAGACCCAGTACTTC. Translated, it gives CASSGDGQGRETQYF.

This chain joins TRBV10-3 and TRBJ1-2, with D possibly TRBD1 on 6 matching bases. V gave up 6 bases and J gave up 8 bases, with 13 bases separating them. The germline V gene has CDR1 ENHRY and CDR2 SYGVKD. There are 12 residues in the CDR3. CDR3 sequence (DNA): TGTGCCATCAGAGCCAACAGGGAGGGCTACACCTTC. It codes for CAIRANREGYTF.

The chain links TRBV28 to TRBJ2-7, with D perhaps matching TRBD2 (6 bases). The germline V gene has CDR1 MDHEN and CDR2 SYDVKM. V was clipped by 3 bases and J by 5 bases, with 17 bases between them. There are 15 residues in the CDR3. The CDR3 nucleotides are TGTGCCAGCAGTTTTCGGCGGGGTCTTCTCCACGAGCAGTACTTC. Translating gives CASSFRRGLLHEQYF. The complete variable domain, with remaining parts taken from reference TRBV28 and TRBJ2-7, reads DVKVTQSSRYLVKRTGEKVFLECVQDMDHENMFWYRQDPGLGLRLIYFSYDVKMKEKGDIPEGYSVSREKKERFSLILESASTNQTSMYLCASSFRRGLLHEQYFGPGTRLTVT.

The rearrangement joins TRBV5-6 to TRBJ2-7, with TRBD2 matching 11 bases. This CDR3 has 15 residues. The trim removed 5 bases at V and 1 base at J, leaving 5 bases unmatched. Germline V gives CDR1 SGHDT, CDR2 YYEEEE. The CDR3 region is CASRKLAGVSYEQYF. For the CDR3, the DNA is TGTGCCAGCAGAAAACTAGCGGGAGTGTCCTACGAGCAGTACTTC.

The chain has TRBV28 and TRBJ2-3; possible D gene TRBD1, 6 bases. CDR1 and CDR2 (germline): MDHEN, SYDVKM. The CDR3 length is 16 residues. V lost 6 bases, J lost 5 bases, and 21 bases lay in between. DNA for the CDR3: TGTGCCAGCAGATTAATAACGACAGGAAGCTTAGATACGCAGTATTTT. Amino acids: CASRLITTGSLDTQYF. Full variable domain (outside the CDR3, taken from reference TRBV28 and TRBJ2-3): DVKVTQSSRYLVKRTGEKVFLECVQDMDHENMFWYRQDPGLGLRLIYFSYDVKMKEKGDIPEGYSVSREKKERFSLILESASTNQTSMYLCASRLITTGSLDTQYFGPGTRLTVL.

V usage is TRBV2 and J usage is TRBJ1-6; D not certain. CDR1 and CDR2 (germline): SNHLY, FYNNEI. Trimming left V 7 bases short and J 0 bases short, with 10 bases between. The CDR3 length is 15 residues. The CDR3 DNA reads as TGTGCCAGCATCGGGGAAAGCTCCTATAATTCACCCCTCCACTTT. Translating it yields CASIGESSYNSPLHF. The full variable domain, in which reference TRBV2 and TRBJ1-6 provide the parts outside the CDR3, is EPEVTQTPSHQVTQMGQEVILRCVPISNHLYFYWYRQILGQKVEFLVSFYNNEISEKSEIFDDQFSVERPDGSNFTLKIRSTKLEDSAMYFCASIGESSYNSPLHFGNGTRLTVT.

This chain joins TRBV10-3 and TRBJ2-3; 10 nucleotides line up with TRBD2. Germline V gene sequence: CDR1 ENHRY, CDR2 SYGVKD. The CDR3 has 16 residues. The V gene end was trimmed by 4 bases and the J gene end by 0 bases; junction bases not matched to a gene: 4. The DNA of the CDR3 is TGTGCCATCAGTGTGGGGACTAGCGATAGCACAGATACGCAGTATTTT. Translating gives CAISVGTSDSTDTQYF.

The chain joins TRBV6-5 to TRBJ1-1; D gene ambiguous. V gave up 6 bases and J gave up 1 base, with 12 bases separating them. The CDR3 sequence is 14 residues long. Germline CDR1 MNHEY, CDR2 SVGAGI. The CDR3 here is CASRGGWENTEAFF. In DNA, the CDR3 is TGTGCCAGCAGAGGCGGGTGGGAGAACACTGAAGCTTTCTTT.

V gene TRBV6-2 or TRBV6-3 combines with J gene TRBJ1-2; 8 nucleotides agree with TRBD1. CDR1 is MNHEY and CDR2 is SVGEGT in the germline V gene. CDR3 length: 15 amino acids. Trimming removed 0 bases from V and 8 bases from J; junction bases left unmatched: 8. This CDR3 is CASSYSFQGARGYTF. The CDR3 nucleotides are TGTGCCAGCAGTTACTCGTTTCAGGGGGCGAGGGGCTACACCTTC.